The 20 T cell receptor beta chains below come from one sample, sequenced in a study of T cell clusters in autoimmune cytopenias. TRB was amplified by touch-down multiplex PCR, primer pools A and B combined. TCRdb re-called the multiplex PCR reads and gives one entry per CDR3 protein, without DNA. With some 7,400 distinct CDR3 sequences in the sample, the ten largest clones hold 20% to 25%. Each sample's input was roughly 270 ng genomic DNA, 38,000 or so genome equivalents. The same sample was also studied in work on T cell repertoires in aging, cancer and after chemotherapy.

The sequenced sample was peripheral blood. The receptors come from a human donor in good health.

The CDR3 spells CASGGGNQEETQYF. V and J are TRBV5-8 and TRBJ2-5; TCRdb's D call of TRBD1 is untestable without DNA. Germline CDR1 reads SGHTS; CDR2 reads YDEGEE. The CDR3 loop spans 14 amino acids.

The rearrangement joins TRBV5-4 to TRBJ2-5. CDR1 is SGHNT, CDR2 YYREEE, per germline (reference sequence). The CDR3 covers 12 residues. The chain's CDR3 is CASSRGQETQYF. Full variable domain (outside the CDR3, taken from reference TRBV5-4 and TRBJ2-5): ETGVTQSPTHLIKTRGQQVTLRCSSQSGHNTVSWYQQALGQGPQFIFQYYREEENGRGNFPPRFSGLQFPNYSSELNVNALELDDSALYLCASSRGQETQYFGPGTRLLVL.

V gene TRBV6-6 combines with J gene TRBJ2-2; TCRdb reports TRBD1, a call that lacks DNA to check it against. Germline V lookup: CDR1 MNHNY, CDR2 SVGAGI (reference sequence). This CDR3 region has 15 residues. The CDR3 sequence: CASQGSKGGTGELFF.

The chain carries TRBV5-1 and TRBJ2-5; TCRdb designates TRBD2, a call that cannot be tested without DNA. CDR3 length: 17 amino acids. Germline V gives CDR1 SGHRS, CDR2 YFSETQ. The CDR3 region is CASSSIPTRAPQETQYF.

The gene calls are TRBV6-1 and TRBJ2-7. The germline V gene has CDR1 MNHNS and CDR2 SASEGT. CDR3 length: 11 amino acids. Here the CDR3 reads CASLVDYEQYF.

The V gene is TRBV18, the J gene TRBJ2-5. The length of the CDR3 is 13 residues. Looked up from germline, CDR1 is KGHSH and CDR2 is LQKENI. The CDR3 sequence: CASSPGTSETQYF.

The chain has TRBV6-2 or TRBV6-3 and TRBJ1-5. Germline loops: CDR1 MNHEY, CDR2 SVGEGT. This CDR3 contains 20 residues. Here the CDR3 reads CASSYSTWTGKALLNQPQHF.

CDR3 loop: CASSPTGGDQPQHF. The J gene is TRBJ1-5, the V gene TRBV11-2; TCRdb's D call of TRBD1 is untestable without DNA. This CDR3 is 14 amino acids long. Germline CDR1 reads SGHAT; CDR2 reads FQNNGV.

The chain uses TRBV5-6 and TRBJ2-1; TCRdb's D gene call, TRBD2, goes unchecked for lack of DNA. This CDR3 is built from 16 residues. Germline V CDR1 and CDR2: SGHDT, YYEEEE. CDR3 amino acids: CASSPLSGGAQNEQFF.

This clonotype is medium-sized by frequency. The chain uses TRBV6-5 and TRBJ2-6; TCRdb's D gene call, TRBD1, goes unchecked for lack of DNA. CDR3 size: 16 residues. From germline, CDR1 is MNHEY and CDR2 SVGAGI. CDR3 protein: CATRTGAFSGANVLTF.

V and J are TRBV24-1 and TRBJ2-3. The CDR3 is 15 residues long. Germline V gives CDR1 KGHDR, CDR2 SFDVKD. This chain's CDR3 is CATSDLRQSTDTQYF.

J is TRBJ1-5 and V is TRBV15. CDR1 is LNHNV, CDR2 YYDKDF, per germline (reference sequence). The CDR3 is 17 amino acids. Here the CDR3 reads CATSLAGRWESNQPQHF.

V is TRBV12-3 or TRBV12-4 and J is TRBJ1-3; as DNA is missing, the TRBD1 call by TCRdb cannot be tested. The CDR3 is made up of 14 amino acids. The CDR3 sequence: CASTGRISGNTIYF.

The V and J genes are TRBV30 and TRBJ2-7. The germline gives CDR1 GTSNPN, CDR2 SVGIG (reference sequence). The CDR3 consists of 15 residues. CDR3 sequence reads: CAWSMGYGVGYEQYF. The complete variable domain, with remaining parts taken from reference TRBV30 and TRBJ2-7, reads SQTIHQWPATLVQPVGSPLSLECTVEGTSNPNLYWYRQAAGRGLQLLFYSVGIGQISSEVPQNLSASRPQDRQFILSSKKLLLSDSGFYLCAWSMGYGVGYEQYFGPGTRLTVT.

Frequency places this clonotype as medium-sized. V gene TRBV27 combines with J gene TRBJ2-7; TCRdb names TRBD1, which stays unverified in the absence of DNA. CDR1 MNHEY and CDR2 SMNVEV come from the germline V gene (reference sequence). This CDR3 is 15 amino acids long. The chain's CDR3 is CASSLSGTGAYEQYF.

This clonotype shows up as medium-sized by frequency. This chain links TRBV19 with TRBJ2-3; lacking DNA, the TRBD1 call made by TCRdb goes unchecked. Germline CDR1 is LNHDA and CDR2 is SQIVND (reference sequence). CDR3 length: 16 amino acids. The CDR3 spells CASSQTGQFSTDTQYF.

This sequence joins TRBV6-1 and TRBJ2-2; the D call of TRBD2 rests on TCRdb alone, since no DNA is present to check it. The CDR3 consists of 14 residues. The germline V gene has CDR1 MNHNS and CDR2 SASEGT. CDR3: CASRLQGPTGELFF.

The V and J genes are TRBV6-1 and TRBJ2-3; TCRdb returns TRBD1, unconfirmable since there is no DNA. Per germline, CDR1 MNHNS and CDR2 SASEGT. The CDR3 has 15 residues. The CDR3 sequence: CASSPTGVVTDTQYF.

The chain links TRBV12-3 or TRBV12-4 to TRBJ2-5; as DNA is missing, the TRBD1 call by TCRdb cannot be tested. This CDR3 has 14 amino acids. The CDR3 sequence: CASSFFQGRETQYF.

The chain is built from TRBV6-2 or TRBV6-3 and TRBJ2-1. CDR1 and CDR2 (germline): MNHEY, SVGEGT. The CDR3 is made up of 13 amino acids. The chain's CDR3 is CASGESSYNEQFF.